This TCR beta chain was profiled in a study of blood T cell repertoires in COVID-19. Study as a whole: T cells, B-cell-depleted T cells, or PBMCs provided the cDNA or gDNA that served as material.

Authors' data handling: Nucleated cell counts were estimated from reference gene primer amplification. Some clones are missing from TCRdb's copy, which holds only in-frame ones; the method was immunoSEQ multiplex PCR. D and trimming were read from the DNA, whereas the V and J calls and clone size are those reported in that table. The sample yields about 68,000 clones, over 80% seen once. V was clipped by 10 bases and J by 5 bases, with 17 bases between them. Germline CDR1 is MDHEN and CDR2 is SYDVKM. This CDR3 is built from 13 residues. The sequencing input was peripheral blood. The sequence derives from a human donor in a cohort sampled during active COVID-19. V is TRBV28 and J is TRBJ1-2; the D is unclear. CDR3 nucleotide sequence: TGTGCCATCGTTGGGCAGGCCGCTTATGGCTACACCTTC. It is translated as CAIVGQAAYGYTF.